The TCR beta chain described here comes from a study of radiation and T cells in renal cell carcinoma. Profiling relied on immunoSEQ multiplex PCR, and the TCRdb table lists in-frame clones only, not all of them. The sample records approximately 90,000 clones, around four fifths being singletons. The time point here: blood 4 weeks post-SBRT, at nephrectomy. Treatment reported: 15 Gy SBRT to primary tumor, nephrectomy 4 weeks later. CDR1 GTSNPN and CDR2 SVGIG come from the germline V gene (reference sequence). The CDR3 is 12 residues long. The V gene lost 1 base and the J gene lost 8 bases, with 11 bases spanning the gap.

The starting material was blood, obtained from a patient whose treatment included radiotherapy and nephrectomy. This receptor was identified in a man aged 45-65 years with renal cell carcinoma. This sequence joins TRBV30 and TRBJ1-2; weak D call: TRBD1 (5 bases). CDR3 region: CAWSEAGPGYTF. DNA for the CDR3: TGTGCCTGGAGTGAGGCAGGGCCAGGCTACACCTTC.